A single sample is the source of the 9 T cell receptor beta chains below, sequenced in a study of Tregs in tolerant kidney transplant recipients. Libraries were prepared by immunoSEQ multiplex PCR; TCRdb keeps only in-frame clonotypes and omits some of them. The sample holds 35,000 to 55,000 clones, 91% seen once. The material sequenced was Tregs from blood. The receptors were sampled from a human donor in good health.

A note on this clone: At one of its ends the junction is not consistent with the germline gene, which may arise from a read error. The chain links TRBV9 to TRBJ1-6; no definite D call. The CDR3 runs to 15 residues. The V gene's germline CDR1 is SGDLS and CDR2 YYNGEE. The CDR3 is CASSVGPIDDSPLHF. In nucleotides, the CDR3 is TGTGCCAGCAGTGTAGGCCCTATTGACGATTCACCCCTCCACTTT. Variable domain in full (rest from reference TRBV9 and TRBJ1-6): DSGVTQTPKHLITATGQRVTLRCSPRSGDLSVYWYQQSLDQGLQFLIQYYNGEERAKGNILERFSAQQFPDLHSELNLSSLELGDSALYFCASSVGPIDDSPLHFGNGTRLTVT.

Notes on this clone: Germline and junction disagree at one end, which may indicate a read error. The V and J genes are TRBV7-7 and TRBJ2-1; tentative D call: TRBD2 (5 bases). Germline CDR1 and CDR2: SSHAT and FNYEAQ (reference sequence). The CDR3 extends over 16 amino acids. The CDR3 DNA follows: TGTGCTAGCAGCTCTACGGTGGGGAGCTCCTACAATGAGCAGTTCTTC. Residues: CASSSTVGSSYNEQFF.

This sequence joins TRBV6-6 and TRBJ1-2; D is uncertain. The germline V gene has CDR1 MNHNY and CDR2 SVGAGI (reference sequence). V was cut by 4 bases and J by 8 bases, with 14 bases left in between. CDR3 length: 13 residues. CDR3 bases: TGTGCCAGCAGTTTGGCTTCGGCGGGGGGCTACACCTTC. Encoded protein: CASSLASAGGYTF.

This clone was found once. This chain uses TRBV5-1 with TRBJ1-2, with D possibly matching TRBD1 (6 bases). The germline gives CDR1 SGHRS, CDR2 YFSETQ. The V and J ends lost 2 bases and 4 bases respectively, with 15 bases between them. This CDR3 comprises 15 residues. The CDR3 DNA is TGCGCCAGCAGCTTCGGATGGGGGCAAATCTATGGCTACACCTTC. Amino acid sequence: CASSFGWGQIYGYTF.

This sequence joins TRBV5-1 and TRBJ2-7, with D perhaps being TRBD1 or TRBD2 (6 bases each). Germline CDR1 SGHRS, CDR2 YFSETQ. CDR3 length: 15 residues. V gave up 4 bases and J gave up 1 base, with 15 bases separating them. The CDR3 is CASSGGTFYSYEQYF. DNA of the CDR3: TGCGCCAGCAGCGGAGGGACATTTTATTCCTACGAGCAGTACTTC.

In its sample, this clone was seen once. The chain has TRBV6-1 and TRBJ1-1; 8 nucleotides align to TRBD1. V shed 5 bases and J 3 bases; nucleotides not matched to a gene: 5. The CDR3 has 14 amino acids. Germline V CDR1 and CDR2: MNHNS, SASEGT. The CDR3: CASSPGTGYTEAFF. The CDR3 DNA reads TGTGCCAGCAGTCCCGGGACAGGATACACTGAAGCTTTCTTT.

V and J are TRBV19 and TRBJ2-5; no firm D call. The J call is doubtful: the DNA matches TRBJ2-7 better. The germline CDR1 and CDR2 sequences are LNHDA and SQIVND (reference sequence). CDR3 length: 15 amino acids. The CDR3 coding sequence is TGTGCCAGTAGTATAGCCGGAACCACCGCCTACGAGCAGTACTTC. This sequence encodes CASSIAGTTAYEQYF.

The chain recombines TRBV2 with TRBJ1-5; D remains ambiguous. Trimming took off 2 bases at V and 10 bases at J, with 12 bases between the two ends. This CDR3 is built from 13 residues. Germline V gene sequence: CDR1 SNHLY, CDR2 FYNNEI. DNA for the CDR3: TGTGCCAGCAGTGAAATGGGCCCAACTCCCCAGCATTTT. Its translation is CASSEMGPTPQHF.

This chain uses TRBV5-1 with TRBJ1-1; the D is unclear. Trimming removed 7 bases from V and 4 bases from J, with 5 bases in between. The CDR3 sequence is 10 residues long. CDR1 SGHRS and CDR2 YFSETQ come from the germline V gene. The CDR3: CASAFTEAFF. CDR3 sequence (DNA): TGCGCCAGCGCTTTCACTGAAGCTTTCTTT.